A single sample is the source of the 15 T cell receptor beta chains below, sequenced in a study of T-cell reconstitution after alpha-beta-depleted transplantation in children. Unique molecular identifiers were incorporated during preparation of the TCRbeta library. TCRdb independently ran MiXCR on the PCR reads; one entry per CDR3 protein. The sample includes hundreds of thousands of distinct CDR3 sequences, roughly 17% of them seen just once. This material consisted of PBMCs from the stem cell graft donor, taken from the stem cell graft. The receptors derive from a human donor who donated a stem cell graft to a child with acute myeloid leukemia.

At least ten counts were recorded for this clonotype. The chain recombines TRBV7-2 with TRBJ2-3; D is unclear. The CDR3 contains 13 residues. V was cut by 3 bases and J by 3 bases, with 7 bases left in between. Germline-derived CDR1 and CDR2 are SGHTA and FQGNSA. CDR3: CASSLGWTDTQYF. CDR3 DNA: TGTGCCAGCAGCTTGGGGTGGACAGATACGCAGTATTTT. The variable domain in full, with the rest retrieved from reference TRBV7-2 and TRBJ2-3, is GAGVSQSPSNKVTEKGKDVELRCDPISGHTALYWYRQSLGQGLEFLIYFQGNSAPDKSGLPSDRFSAERTGGSVSTLTIQRTQQEDSAVYLCASSLGWTDTQYFGPGTRLTVL.

This clonotype was seen a few times. The gene calls are TRBV10-1 and TRBJ1-1; unclear D gene. Trimming stripped 6 bases from V and 3 bases from J, with 11 bases between. CDR3 size: 13 residues. Per the germline V gene, CDR1 is WNHNN and CDR2 is SYGVQD (reference sequence). Written as DNA, the CDR3 is TGCGCCAGCAGAAAGGAAGGATACACTGAAGCTTTCTTT. As protein: CASRKEGYTEAFF.

This clonotype was recorded a few times. The rearrangement joins TRBV12-3 or TRBV12-4 to TRBJ2-2, with 8 bases that match TRBD1. This CDR3 is 15 amino acids long. V gave up 6 bases and J gave up 4 bases; unmatched junction bases: 7. CDR3 bases: TGTGCCAGCAGAAAGACAGGGGTGGGCACCGGGGAGCTGTTTTTT. Protein product: CASRKTGVGTGELFF.

This clonotype has a handful of counts. The chain joins TRBV29-1 to TRBJ2-7; D is uncertain. Per the germline V gene, CDR1 is SQVTM and CDR2 is ANQGSEA. Trimming removed 0 bases from V and 7 bases from J, with 13 bases in between. This CDR3 contains 13 residues. CDR3 sequence: CSVEDKAPGEQYV. The CDR3 bases are TGCAGCGTTGAAGATAAAGCCCCTGGAGAGCAGTACGTC.

This clonotype was seen only a few times. The chain combines TRBV6-2 or TRBV6-3 with TRBJ2-7; 7 bases agree with TRBD1. J lost 3 bases, V lost 3 bases, and 8 bases had no gene match. Germline CDR1 MNHEY, CDR2 SVGEGT. This CDR3 comprises 15 residues. The DNA for the CDR3 is TGTGCCAGCAGTTATTGGACAGGACCTGTCTACGAGCAGTACTTC. It yields the protein CASSYWTGPVYEQYF.

The table lists this clonotype with a few counts. The chain employs TRBV29-1 and TRBJ2-7; D is unresolved. Trimming removed 4 bases from V and 3 bases from J, with 10 bases in between. From germline, CDR1 is SQVTM and CDR2 ANQGSEA. The CDR3 is 12 residues long. In DNA form, the CDR3 reads TGCAGCGTTGGTGCTTCGGGCTACGAGCAGTACTTC. Its protein is CSVGASGYEQYF.

The table lists this clonotype with many counts. The chain links TRBV4-2 to TRBJ2-6; D is unclear. The CDR3 loop spans 13 amino acids. V was cut by 4 bases and J by 11 bases, with 12 bases left in between. Germline loops: CDR1 LGHNA, CDR2 YNFKEQ. CDR3 region: CASSPTVFDVLTF. Written as DNA, the CDR3 is TGTGCCAGCAGCCCCACAGTGTTCGACGTCCTGACTTTC.

The chain couples TRBV7-3 to TRBJ2-1; 9 bases fit TRBD2. CDR1 is SGHTA, CDR2 FQGTGA, per germline. The V and J ends lost 1 base and 7 bases, in that order; junction bases with no gene match: 8. The CDR3 sequence is 16 residues long. CDR3 sequence: CASSLRAGGPSNEQFF. The CDR3 DNA reads TGTGCCAGCAGCTTAAGGGCGGGGGGGCCCTCGAATGAGCAGTTCTTC.

Ten or more counts support this clonotype. The chain joins TRBV24-1 to TRBJ2-1; D is unclear. The CDR3 totals 13 residues. V lost 12 bases and J 6 bases, leaving 17 bases between the germline ends. The germline CDR1 and CDR2 sequences are KGHDR and SFDVKD. The CDR3 DNA reads TGTGCCTCCACCCGAGCAGGTGTCAATGAGCAGTTCTTC. Protein product: CASTRAGVNEQFF.

This clonotype came up many times. The chain links TRBV6-5 to TRBJ1-5, with 8 positions matching TRBD1. This CDR3 region has 13 residues. V gave up 6 bases and J gave up 7 bases; unmatched junction bases: 5. CDR1 and CDR2 (germline): MNHEY, SVGAGI. The CDR3 bases are TGTGCCAGCAGAGGACAGGGAAGCCAGCCCCAGCATTTT. It codes for CASRGQGSQPQHF.

The chain links TRBV29-1 to TRBJ2-4, with D perhaps assigned TRBD1 or TRBD2 (6 bases each). Germline V gene data show CDR1 as SQVTM and CDR2 as ANQGSEA. Trimming stripped 4 bases from V and 7 bases from J, with 20 bases between. The CDR3 runs to 15 residues. CDR3 sequence reads: CSVGPPGVQGNIQYF. The CDR3 DNA sequence: TGCAGCGTTGGACCCCCGGGGGTGCAGGGGAACATTCAGTACTTC.

At least ten counts were recorded for this clonotype. V gene TRBV20-1 combines with J gene TRBJ2-3, with D possibly matching TRBD1 (5 bases). Deletions cut 3 bases from V and 6 bases from J, with 10 bases between. The CDR3 totals 12 residues. CDR1 DFQATT and CDR2 SNEGSKA come from the germline V gene (reference sequence). The CDR3 protein is CSASWGIDTQYF. CDR3 nucleotides: TGCAGTGCTAGTTGGGGCATTGATACGCAGTATTTT.

The DNA for the CDR3 is TGTGCCAGCAGCCACCTCAGGCAGCAAAAAAACATTCAGTACTTC. Protein sequence: CASSHLRQQKNIQYF. The chain combines TRBV28 with TRBJ2-4; no clear D. CDR1 MDHEN and CDR2 SYDVKM come from the germline V gene. V was cut by 6 bases and J by 4 bases, with 16 bases left in between. CDR3 length: 15 amino acids.

This clonotype was detected a few times. The chain uses TRBV5-1 and TRBJ2-1; 8 positions match TRBD1. The CDR3 extends over 14 amino acids. V shed 9 bases, J shed 8 bases, and the junction held 13 bases outside the gene matches. CDR1 and CDR2 from the germline V gene are SGHRS and YFSETQ. DNA of the CDR3: TGCGCCACTTCCACGACAGGGGTAGGAGATGAGCAGTTCTTC. The encoded protein is CATSTTGVGDEQFF.

CDR3 sequence: CASSVSPNPLRETQYF. DNA of the CDR3: TGTGCCAGCAGCGTTTCACCTAACCCCCTCCGCGAGACCCAGTACTTC. This chain connects TRBV9 to TRBJ2-5; D gene uncertain. Trimming pared 2 bases from V and 5 bases from J, leaving 19 bases between. CDR1 is SGDLS and CDR2 is YYNGEE in the germline V gene. The length of the CDR3 is 16 residues. The variable domain in full, with the rest retrieved from reference TRBV9 and TRBJ2-5, is DSGVTQTPKHLITATGQRVTLRCSPRSGDLSVYWYQQSLDQGLQFLIQYYNGEERAKGNILERFSAQQFPDLHSELNLSSLELGDSALYFCASSVSPNPLRETQYFGPGTRLLVL.